This TCR beta chain was observed in a study of control samples from healthy donors and cancer patients. Sequencing used immunoSEQ multiplex PCR; TCRdb keeps in-frame clones, though not all of them. The sample consists of almost 40,000 clones, around 83% of them appearing once. The V end lost 4 bases, the J end lost 1 base, and 25 bases lay between the germline ends. Per germline, CDR1 SEHNR and CDR2 FQNEAQ (reference sequence). This CDR3 is 19 amino acids long. Sequencing was carried out using PBMCs. This chain connects TRBV7-9 to TRBJ1-1, with D possibly matching TRBD1 (6 bases). This clonotype was obtained from an older woman with lung cancer. CDR3 amino acids: CASSSFSPRKGGPNTEAFF. The CDR3 region has the DNA TGTGCCAGCAGCTCCTTTAGCCCTCGAAAGGGGGGGCCGAACACTGAAGCTTTCTTT. Full variable domain (outside the CDR3, taken from reference TRBV7-9 and TRBJ1-1): DTGVSQNPRHKITKRGQNVTFRCDPISEHNRLYWYRQTLGQGPEFLTYFQNEAQLEKSRLLSDRFSAERPKGSFSTLEIQRTEQGDSAMYLCASSSFSPRKGGPNTEAFFGQGTRLTVV.